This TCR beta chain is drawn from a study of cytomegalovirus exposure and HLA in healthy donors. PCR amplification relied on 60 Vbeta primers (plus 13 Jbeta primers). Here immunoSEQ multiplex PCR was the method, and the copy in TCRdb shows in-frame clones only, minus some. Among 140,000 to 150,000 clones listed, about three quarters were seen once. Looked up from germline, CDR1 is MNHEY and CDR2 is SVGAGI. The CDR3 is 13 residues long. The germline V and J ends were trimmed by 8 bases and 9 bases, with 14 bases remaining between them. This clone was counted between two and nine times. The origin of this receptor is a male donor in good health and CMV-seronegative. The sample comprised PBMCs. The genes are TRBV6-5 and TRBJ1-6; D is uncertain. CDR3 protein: CASLGLRGSPLHF. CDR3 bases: TGTGCCAGCCTAGGATTAAGAGGTTCACCCCTCCACTTT.